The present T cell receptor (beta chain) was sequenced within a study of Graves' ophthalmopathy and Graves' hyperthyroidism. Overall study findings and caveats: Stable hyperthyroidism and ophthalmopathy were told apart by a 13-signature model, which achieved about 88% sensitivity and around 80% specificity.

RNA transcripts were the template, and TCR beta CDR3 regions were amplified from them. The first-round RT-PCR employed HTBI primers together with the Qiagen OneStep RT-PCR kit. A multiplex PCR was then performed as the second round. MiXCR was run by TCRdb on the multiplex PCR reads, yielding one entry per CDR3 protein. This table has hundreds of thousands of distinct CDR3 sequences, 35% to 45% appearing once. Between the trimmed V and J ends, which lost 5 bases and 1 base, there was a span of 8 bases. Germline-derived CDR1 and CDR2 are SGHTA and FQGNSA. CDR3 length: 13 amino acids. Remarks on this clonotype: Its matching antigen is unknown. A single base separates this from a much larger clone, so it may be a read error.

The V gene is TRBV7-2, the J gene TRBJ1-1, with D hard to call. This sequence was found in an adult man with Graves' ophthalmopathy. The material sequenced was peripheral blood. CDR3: CASSNAQNTEAFF. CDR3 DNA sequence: TGTGCCAGCAGCAATGCACAGAACACTGAAGCTTTCTTT.